This TCR beta chain stems from a study of naive and memory T cell subsets. V trimming: 0 bases; J trimming: 5 bases; junction bases outside the gene matches: 3. The germline gives CDR1 SGHRS, CDR2 YFSETQ. This CDR3 has 14 amino acids. Study results and limitations: From naive to CM, EM and EMRA, diversity decreased and Gini increased. Naive repertoires, especially CD8, held a few larger clonotypes, possibly memory cells re-expressing CD45RA.

Worth noting for this clonotype: Its specificity is unknown.

Overnight CMV lysate stimulation of fresh PBMCs defined donor CMV status by CD4+ IFNgamma. Sequential positive selection took CD4 T cells first, then CD8 T cells. Both TRBC1 and TRBC2 were covered by a beta constant-region primer of two equimolar oligonucleotides. Ligated cDNA was amplified by four rounds of PCR with nested alpha and beta constant-region primers and SP2. An oligonucleotide with the SP2 primer and a 12-nucleotide UMI was ligated to the cDNA 3' end. TCRdb reprocessed the UMI-ligation and nested PCR reads with MiXCR, giving one entry per CDR3 protein. Here the sample spans 120,000 to 150,000 distinct CDR3 sequences, over 20% being singletons.

The chain combines TRBV5-1 with TRBJ2-7, with 9 bases fitting TRBD1. The sequence was collected from a human donor in good health. Sequences were obtained from naive CD4+ T cells from blood. The CDR3 reads CASSLARTGDEQYF. The CDR3 coding sequence is TGCGCCAGCAGCTTGGCCAGGACAGGGGACGAGCAGTACTTC.